This is a list of T cell receptor beta chains from one sample in a study of cytotoxic CD8 clonotypes in ibrutinib-treated CLL. Data came from immunoSEQ multiplex PCR; TCRdb stores just in-frame clones and leaves some out. The sample holds around 60,000 clones, 57% seen once. The input for sequencing was PBMCs, taken after 12 months of ibrutinib treatment. The receptors were gathered from a human donor with chronic lymphocytic leukemia. The CDR3 runs from the conserved cysteine through the conserved F or W. Fields, in order: J gene, D gene, V gene, clone size, CDR3 DNA, CDR3 protein. D genes are given only for firm matches. Only part of the rows carry a size: once, few, many, or a class if the clone is expanded.

j_gene: TRBJ2-5; d_gene: TRBD1; v_gene: TRBV29-1; abundance: -; CDR3nt: TGCAGCGTTGAACCTTCGACAGGGTTGGCCCAGTACTTC; CDR3aa: CSVEPSTGLAQYF
j_gene: TRBJ2-5; d_gene: -; v_gene: TRBV27; abundance: few; CDR3nt: TGTGCCAGCAGTTTCGAGGGAGGACTGGACGAGACCCAGTACTTC; CDR3aa: CASSFEGGLDETQYF
j_gene: TRBJ1-5; d_gene: TRBD1; v_gene: TRBV6-5; abundance: many; CDR3nt: TGTGCCAGCAGCTGGGGACAGGGAGGACCCCAGCATTTT; CDR3aa: CASSWGQGGPQHF
j_gene: TRBJ2-1; d_gene: -; v_gene: TRBV7-2; abundance: -; CDR3nt: TGTGCCAGCAGCTTAGCGGCAGGTGGGGCTAGCAGTTACAATGAGCAGTTCTTC; CDR3aa: CASSLAAGGASSYNEQFF
j_gene: TRBJ2-6; d_gene: -; v_gene: TRBV5-4; abundance: -; CDR3nt: TGTGCCAGCAAAGACCGACGCTCTGGGGCCAACGTCCTGACTTTC; CDR3aa: CASKDRRSGANVLTF
j_gene: TRBJ2-3; d_gene: TRBD2; v_gene: TRBV4-2; abundance: -; CDR3nt: TGTGCCAGCAGCCAAGAATTTAGCGGGGCCATGGATACGCAGTATTTT; CDR3aa: CASSQEFSGAMDTQYF
j_gene: TRBJ2-3; d_gene: TRBD2; v_gene: TRBV7-2; abundance: -; CDR3nt: TGTGCCAGCAGCCTGCTAAGCGGGAGGGGCACAGATACGCAGTATTTT; CDR3aa: CASSLLSGRGTDTQYF
j_gene: TRBJ1-2; d_gene: -; v_gene: TRBV27; abundance: -; CDR3nt: TGTGCCAGCAGTTTATCGGGGCCGGGGTGGGGCGGCTACACCTTC; CDR3aa: CASSLSGPGWGGYTF
j_gene: TRBJ1-1; d_gene: -; v_gene: TRBV5-1; abundance: few; CDR3nt: TGCGCCAGCAGCCTTAAGGGACTAGAAGCTTTCTTT; CDR3aa: CASSLKGLEAFF
j_gene: TRBJ2-5; d_gene: -; v_gene: TRBV20-1; abundance: -; CDR3nt: TGCAGTGTAGAGTTCCAAGAGACCCAGTACTTC; CDR3aa: CSVEFQETQYF
j_gene: TRBJ1-4; d_gene: -; v_gene: TRBV6-1; abundance: -; CDR3nt: TGTGCCAGCAGTGAAATCGTTGGGCGCCATGAAAAACTGTTTTTT; CDR3aa: CASSEIVGRHEKLFF
j_gene: TRBJ1-2; d_gene: -; v_gene: TRBV6-6; abundance: -; CDR3nt: TGTGCCAGCAGTCCCCAGGGAGGGTTTGGCTACACCTTC; CDR3aa: CASSPQGGFGYTF
j_gene: TRBJ1-5; d_gene: -; v_gene: TRBV6-1; abundance: -; CDR3nt: TGTGCCAGCAGTGACAGGGACAATCAGCCCCAGCATTTT; CDR3aa: CASSDRDNQPQHF
j_gene: TRBJ2-4; d_gene: -; v_gene: TRBV5-1; abundance: many; CDR3nt: TGCGCCAGCAGCTTGGAAGGGCTCGAAGCCAAAAACATTCAGTACTTC; CDR3aa: CASSLEGLEAKNIQYF
j_gene: TRBJ2-3; d_gene: -; v_gene: TRBV7-2; abundance: -; CDR3nt: TGTGCCAGCAGCTTAGAGTGGTACGGGGGTGAAGATACGCAGTATTTT; CDR3aa: CASSLEWYGGEDTQYF
j_gene: TRBJ2-1; d_gene: -; v_gene: TRBV28; abundance: many; CDR3nt: TGTGCCAGCAGACTCACTAGAGGTGAGCAGTTCTTC; CDR3aa: CASRLTRGEQFF
j_gene: TRBJ2-7; d_gene: -; v_gene: TRBV6-1; abundance: -; CDR3nt: TGTGCCAGCAGTGAACGGTATGGGCCCTACGAGCAGTACTTC; CDR3aa: CASSERYGPYEQYF
j_gene: TRBJ2-2; d_gene: TRBD1; v_gene: TRBV19; abundance: few; CDR3nt: TGTGCCACCGCCCCGACAGGGGCAATCACCGGGGAGCTGTTTTTT; CDR3aa: CATAPTGAITGELFF
j_gene: TRBJ2-5; d_gene: -; v_gene: TRBV29-1; abundance: -; CDR3nt: TGCAGCGTGCAGGTCGGGCGGGAGACCCAGTACTTC; CDR3aa: CSVQVGRETQYF
j_gene: TRBJ1-2; d_gene: -; v_gene: TRBV19; abundance: -; CDR3nt: TGTGCCAGTAGTATTACCGTTTTATTACGGGACACTAACTATGGCTACACCTTC; CDR3aa: CASSITVLLRDTNYGYTF
j_gene: TRBJ1-6; d_gene: -; v_gene: TRBV5-1; abundance: -; CDR3nt: TGCGCCAGCACCCTACAGGGAACATCCTATAATTCACCCCTCCACTTT; CDR3aa: CASTLQGTSYNSPLHF
j_gene: TRBJ2-3; d_gene: -; v_gene: TRBV7-2; abundance: -; CDR3nt: TGTGCCAGCAGCTCGACTATGGCTACGCAGTATTTT; CDR3aa: CASSSTMATQYF
j_gene: TRBJ2-7; d_gene: TRBD2; v_gene: TRBV5-6; abundance: few; CDR3nt: TGTGCCAGCAGCTTGAGTTGGACTAGCGGCTCCTACGAGCAGTACTTC; CDR3aa: CASSLSWTSGSYEQYF
j_gene: TRBJ1-1; d_gene: -; v_gene: TRBV9; abundance: -; CDR3nt: TGTGCCAGCAGCGCCCAGGGCCGTGAAGCTTTCTTT; CDR3aa: CASSAQGREAFF
j_gene: TRBJ2-2; d_gene: -; v_gene: TRBV7-9; abundance: -; CDR3nt: TGTGCCAGCAGCTTATCAGGCGGCGGGGAGCTGTTTTTT; CDR3aa: CASSLSGGGELFF
j_gene: TRBJ2-5; d_gene: TRBD2; v_gene: TRBV10-1; abundance: -; CDR3nt: TGCGCCAGCAGTGGAGGGACTAGCGGGGTGGAGACCCAGTACTTC; CDR3aa: CASSGGTSGVETQYF
j_gene: TRBJ1-1; d_gene: -; v_gene: TRBV5-5; abundance: -; CDR3nt: TGTGCCAGCAGCTTTAGCCGCCCGGGGAAGCCGTCTGAAGCTTTCTTT; CDR3aa: CASSFSRPGKPSEAFF
j_gene: TRBJ2-3; d_gene: TRBD2; v_gene: TRBV30; abundance: -; CDR3nt: TGTGCCTGTGGGACTAGCGGTGTCGGCACGCAGTATTTT; CDR3aa: CACGTSGVGTQYF
j_gene: TRBJ1-2; d_gene: -; v_gene: TRBV15; abundance: -; CDR3nt: TGTGCCACCAGCACACAGGGATTGGGTGGCTACACCTTC; CDR3aa: CATSTQGLGGYTF
j_gene: TRBJ2-2; d_gene: -; v_gene: TRBV29-1; abundance: -; CDR3nt: TGCAGCGTTGAGGTGCTAACGGGCGGGGAGCTGTTTTTT; CDR3aa: CSVEVLTGGELFF
j_gene: TRBJ2-3; d_gene: -; v_gene: TRBV5-1; abundance: -; CDR3nt: TGCGCCAGCAGGGAAGGCACAGATACGCAGTATTTT; CDR3aa: CASREGTDTQYF
j_gene: TRBJ1-5; d_gene: -; v_gene: TRBV6-1; abundance: -; CDR3nt: TGTGCCAGCAGTATGGGCAGAAACAATCAGCCCCAGCATTTT; CDR3aa: CASSMGRNNQPQHF
j_gene: TRBJ1-2; d_gene: TRBD1; v_gene: TRBV7-6; abundance: many; CDR3nt: TGTGCCAGCAGCTTAGAGGGACAGGGGGCCCTTGGCTACACCTTC; CDR3aa: CASSLEGQGALGYTF
j_gene: TRBJ1-1; d_gene: -; v_gene: TRBV5-4; abundance: many; CDR3nt: TGTGCCAGCAGCCCCAAGGCCGGGGGGAACACTGAAGCTTTCTTT; CDR3aa: CASSPKAGGNTEAFF
j_gene: TRBJ2-1; d_gene: -; v_gene: TRBV29-1; abundance: -; CDR3nt: TGCAGCGTTGAAGATCTTATGGCGGTCTCCTACAATGAGCAGTTCTTC; CDR3aa: CSVEDLMAVSYNEQFF
j_gene: TRBJ2-1; d_gene: TRBD2; v_gene: TRBV6-5; abundance: many; CDR3nt: TGTGCCAGCAGTTACCCCGTAGCGGGGGGGATGAATGAGCAGTTCTTC; CDR3aa: CASSYPVAGGMNEQFF
j_gene: TRBJ2-3; d_gene: TRBD2; v_gene: TRBV11-3; abundance: -; CDR3nt: TGTGCCAGCAGCGACGGGACTAGCGGGGGAAAAGATACGCAGTATTTT; CDR3aa: CASSDGTSGGKDTQYF